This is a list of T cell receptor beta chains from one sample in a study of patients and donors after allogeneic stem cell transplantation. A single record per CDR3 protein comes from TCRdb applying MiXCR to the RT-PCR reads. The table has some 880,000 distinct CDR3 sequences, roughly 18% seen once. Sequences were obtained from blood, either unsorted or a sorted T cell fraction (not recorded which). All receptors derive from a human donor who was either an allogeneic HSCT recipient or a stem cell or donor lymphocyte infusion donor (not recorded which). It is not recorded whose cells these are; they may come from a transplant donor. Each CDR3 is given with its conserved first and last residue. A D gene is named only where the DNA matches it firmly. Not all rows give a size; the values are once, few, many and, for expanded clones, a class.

CDR3: CSAHRGVTEAFF
DNA: TGCAGTGCACACCGAGGGGTCACTGAAGCTTTCTTT
D: .
V: TRBV20-1
length: 12
J: TRBJ1-1
size: .

CDR3: CASSYVRGGYNEQFF
DNA: TGTGCCAGCAGTTACGTGCGGGGGGGATACAATGAGCAGTTCTTC
D: TRBD2
V: TRBV6-2/TRBV6-3
length: 15
J: TRBJ2-1
size: .

CDR3: CASSPPSGGGNTEAFF
DNA: TGCGCCAGCAGCCCCCCCTCCGGAGGGGGGAACACTGAAGCTTTCTTT
D: .
V: TRBV5-1
length: 16
J: TRBJ1-1
size: few

CDR3: CATSDPDLGHRNEQFF
DNA: TGTGCCACCAGTGACCCGGACCTAGGGCATCGGAATGAGCAGTTCTTC
D: .
V: TRBV24-1
length: 16
J: TRBJ2-1
size: .

CDR3: CSASVRAQFYQETQYF
DNA: TGCAGTGCTAGTGTCAGGGCCCAATTTTACCAAGAGACCCAGTACTTC
D: .
V: TRBV20-1
length: 16
J: TRBJ2-5
size: .

CDR3: CASSYRDRTYEQYF
DNA: TGTGCCAGCAGCTACCGGGACAGGACCTACGAGCAGTACTTC
D: TRBD1
V: TRBV7-2
length: 14
J: TRBJ2-7
size: .

CDR3: CASGLAGTGGGNEQFF
DNA: TGTGCTAGTGGTTTGGCGGGGACAGGGGGGGGCAATGAGCAGTTCTTC
D: TRBD1
V: TRBV12-5
length: 16
J: TRBJ2-1
size: .

CDR3: CASKTGVDTEAFF
DNA: TGTGCCAGCAAAACAGGGGTAGACACTGAAGCTTTCTTT
D: TRBD1
V: TRBV18
length: 13
J: TRBJ1-1
size: .

CDR3: CASSPGTGGGSHNEQFF
DNA: TGTGCCAGCAGTCCCGGGACAGGGGGTGGTTCCCACAATGAGCAGTTCTTC
D: TRBD1
V: TRBV12-3/TRBV12-4
length: 17
J: TRBJ2-1
size: .

CDR3: CASSQGTSGLLGEQYF
DNA: TGTGCCAGCAGCCAAGGGACTAGCGGACTATTAGGCGAGCAGTACTTC
D: TRBD2
V: TRBV3-1
length: 16
J: TRBJ2-7
size: .

CDR3: CASSLGFGTVEEKLFF
DNA: TGTGCCAGCAGCTTAGGGTTTGGGACAGTAGAGGAAAAACTGTTTTTT
D: TRBD1
V: TRBV11-2
length: 16
J: TRBJ1-4
size: few

CDR3: CSVVGTPNTGELFF
DNA: TGCAGCGTGGTCGGGACTCCGAACACCGGGGAGCTGTTTTTT
D: .
V: TRBV29-1
length: 14
J: TRBJ2-2
size: .

CDR3: CASSPGTANTEAFF
DNA: TGCGCCAGCAGCCCCGGGACGGCTAACACTGAAGCTTTCTTT
D: .
V: TRBV5-1
length: 14
J: TRBJ1-1
size: many

CDR3: CASSSGPLGEQYF
DNA: TGTGCCAGCAGCTCAGGGCCTCTCGGGGAGCAGTACTTC
D: .
V: TRBV7-9
length: 13
J: TRBJ2-7
size: .

CDR3: CASSTHRARIYNEQFF
DNA: TGTGCCAGCAGCACTCATAGAGCGAGGATTTACAATGAGCAGTTCTTC
D: .
V: TRBV21-1
length: 16
J: TRBJ2-1
size: few

CDR3: CSVERRERGYTF
DNA: TGCAGCGTTGAACGCAGGGAGAGAGGCTACACCTTC
D: .
V: TRBV29-1
length: 12
J: TRBJ1-2
size: few

CDR3: CASSLSDGGVGYTF
DNA: TGTGCCAGCAGTTTGTCAGACGGGGGCGTCGGCTACACCTTC
D: .
V: TRBV27
length: 14
J: TRBJ1-2
size: .

CDR3: CSSSGANYGYTF
DNA: TGCAGCTCATCGGGGGCTAACTATGGCTACACCTTC
D: .
V: TRBV20-1
length: 12
J: TRBJ1-2
size: .

CDR3: CASSLEASGYNEQFF
DNA: TGTGCCAGCAGCTTAGAGGCTAGCGGTTACAATGAGCAGTTCTTC
D: TRBD2
V: TRBV7-3
length: 15
J: TRBJ2-1
size: few

CDR3: CASSLQGPGEQFF
DNA: TGTGCCAGCAGCTTACAGGGGCCCGGTGAGCAGTTCTTC
D: .
V: TRBV7-3
length: 13
J: TRBJ2-1
size: .

CDR3: CASSAGTRVSDEQFF
DNA: TGTGCCAGCAGCGCCGGGACTAGGGTGTCGGATGAGCAGTTCTTC
D: TRBD2
V: TRBV9
length: 15
J: TRBJ2-1
size: .

CDR3: CASTYGTSPNTEAFF
DNA: TGTGCCAGCACTTATGGGACGTCCCCTAACACTGAAGCTTTCTTT
D: .
V: TRBV27
length: 15
J: TRBJ1-1
size: few

CDR3: CASSLKAGRTGELFF
DNA: TGTGCCAGCAGCTTAAAGGCTGGGAGGACCGGGGAGCTGTTTTTT
D: .
V: TRBV11-2
length: 15
J: TRBJ2-2
size: .

CDR3: CSVDTGHEAFF
DNA: TGCAGCGTTGACACGGGGCATGAAGCTTTCTTT
D: .
V: TRBV29-1
length: 11
J: TRBJ1-1
size: many

CDR3: CASSVAGRVLALTDTQYF
DNA: TGTGCCAGCAGCGTAGCTGGAAGAGTCCTAGCGCTTACAGATACGCAGTATTTT
D: .
V: TRBV9
length: 18
J: TRBJ2-3
size: .

CDR3: CASSYSPEGVDGYTF
DNA: TGTGCCAGCAGTTACTCCCCCGAGGGGGTGGATGGCTACACCTTC
D: .
V: TRBV6-5
length: 15
J: TRBJ1-2
size: .

CDR3: CASTRRQGDEQYF
DNA: TGTGCCAGCACCCGACGGCAGGGCGACGAGCAGTACTTC
D: .
V: TRBV12-3/TRBV12-4
length: 13
J: TRBJ2-7
size: .

CDR3: CSARFGRGEYEQYF
DNA: TGCAGTGCTAGGTTTGGTCGGGGCGAGTACGAGCAGTACTTC
D: .
V: TRBV20-1
length: 14
J: TRBJ2-7
size: .

CDR3: CASSLSSGPQNIQYF
DNA: TGTGCCAGCAGTTTGAGTAGCGGCCCCCAAAACATTCAGTACTTC
D: .
V: TRBV12-3/TRBV12-4
length: 15
J: TRBJ2-4
size: .

CDR3: CASSGTGDNEQFF
DNA: TGTGCCAGCAGCGGGACAGGGGACAATGAGCAGTTCTTC
D: TRBD1
V: TRBV9
length: 13
J: TRBJ2-1
size: .

CDR3: CASSQRTSWGPDTQYF
DNA: TGTGCCAGCAGCCAGAGGACTAGTTGGGGTCCAGATACGCAGTATTTT
D: TRBD2
V: TRBV7-2
length: 16
J: TRBJ2-3
size: .

CDR3: CASSAADRGEAFF
DNA: TGTGCCAGCAGCGCCGCCGACAGGGGTGAAGCTTTCTTT
D: TRBD1
V: TRBV7-9
length: 13
J: TRBJ1-1
size: .

CDR3: CSGSTGGTEAFF
DNA: TGCAGCGGATCGACAGGGGGCACTGAAGCTTTCTTT
D: TRBD1
V: TRBV29-1
length: 12
J: TRBJ1-1
size: .

CDR3: CASSQPLGDTQYF
DNA: TGTGCCAGCAGCCAACCCCTGGGGGATACGCAGTATTTT
D: .
V: TRBV4-2
length: 13
J: TRBJ2-3
size: .

CDR3: CASSYVPGIPVELFF
DNA: TGTGCCAGCAGTTACGTCCCGGGGATACCAGTCGAGCTGTTTTTT
D: .
V: TRBV6-5
length: 15
J: TRBJ2-2
size: .

CDR3: CASTPIGDNTEAFF
DNA: TGTGCCAGCACCCCAATAGGAGATAACACTGAAGCTTTCTTT
D: .
V: TRBV6-1
length: 14
J: TRBJ1-1
size: .

CDR3: CASSQHRDRGLYEQYF
DNA: TGCGCCAGCAGCCAACATAGGGACAGGGGGCTTTACGAGCAGTACTTC
D: TRBD1
V: TRBV4-1
length: 16
J: TRBJ2-7
size: few

CDR3: CASSANREGYGYTF
DNA: TGCGCCAGCAGCGCCAACAGGGAAGGCTATGGCTACACCTTC
D: .
V: TRBV5-1
length: 14
J: TRBJ1-2
size: .

CDR3: CASSYSGVGTEAFF
DNA: TGTGCCAGCAGTTATTCAGGAGTGGGGACTGAAGCTTTCTTT
D: .
V: TRBV6-5
length: 14
J: TRBJ1-1
size: few

CDR3: CASSSPRLNTEAFF
DNA: TGTGCCAGCAGTTCCCCAAGACTGAACACTGAAGCTTTCTTT
D: .
V: TRBV6-5
length: 14
J: TRBJ1-1
size: few

CDR3: CASSDSRGPANEQFF
DNA: TGTGCCAGCAGTGACTCGCGGGGGCCGGCCAATGAGCAGTTCTTC
D: .
V: TRBV6-4
length: 15
J: TRBJ2-1
size: few

CDR3: CASSLDPGDIQYF
DNA: TGTGCCAGCAGCTTAGACCCTGGTGACATTCAGTACTTC
D: .
V: TRBV7-9
length: 13
J: TRBJ2-4
size: .

CDR3: CASSLQQGVRTEAFF
DNA: TGCGCCAGCAGCTTGCAACAGGGGGTGAGAACTGAAGCTTTCTTT
D: TRBD1
V: TRBV5-1
length: 15
J: TRBJ1-1
size: few

CDR3: CASSGWREDNEQFF
DNA: TGTGCCAGCAGCGGGTGGAGGGAAGACAATGAGCAGTTCTTC
D: .
V: TRBV11-1
length: 14
J: TRBJ2-1
size: few

CDR3: CSARDPRWNEQYF
DNA: TGCAGTGCTCGGGACCCCCGTTGGAACGAGCAGTACTTC
D: .
V: TRBV20-1
length: 13
J: TRBJ2-7
size: many

CDR3: CSVEGLIAGRTDTQYF
DNA: TGCAGCGTTGAAGGCCTAATAGCGGGGCGCACAGATACGCAGTATTTT
D: TRBD2
V: TRBV29-1
length: 16
J: TRBJ2-3
size: few

CDR3: CASSLWTSGEQETQYF
DNA: TGTGCCAGCAGCCTTTGGACTAGCGGGGAACAAGAGACCCAGTACTTC
D: TRBD2
V: TRBV3-1
length: 16
J: TRBJ2-5
size: few

CDR3: CASSEPDKSTGDQYF
DNA: TGTGCCAGCAGTGAGCCAGACAAAAGCACCGGGGACCAGTACTTC
D: .
V: TRBV25-1
length: 15
J: TRBJ2-5
size: .

CDR3: CASSPPLGNGYTF
DNA: TGTGCCAGCTCACCACCGCTGGGGAATGGCTACACCTTC
D: .
V: TRBV18
length: 13
J: TRBJ1-2
size: few

CDR3: CASSLRRANTGELFF
DNA: TGTGCCAGCAGTTTAAGAAGGGCGAACACCGGGGAGCTGTTTTTT
D: .
V: TRBV12-3/TRBV12-4
length: 15
J: TRBJ2-2
size: many